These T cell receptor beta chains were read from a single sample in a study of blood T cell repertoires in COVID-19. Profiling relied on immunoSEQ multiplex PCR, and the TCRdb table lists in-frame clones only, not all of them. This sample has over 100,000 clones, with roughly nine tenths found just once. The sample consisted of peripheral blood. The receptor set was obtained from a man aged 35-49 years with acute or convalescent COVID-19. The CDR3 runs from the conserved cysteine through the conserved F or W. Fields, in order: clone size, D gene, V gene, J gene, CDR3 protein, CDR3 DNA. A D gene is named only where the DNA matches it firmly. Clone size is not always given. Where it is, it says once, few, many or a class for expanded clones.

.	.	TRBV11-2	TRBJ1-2	CASSLLRRRLPAGYTF	TGTGCCAGCAGCTTATTAAGGAGACGTTTACCAGCGGGCTACACCTTC
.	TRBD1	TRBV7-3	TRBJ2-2	CASSLHRGNTGELFF	TGTGCCAGCAGCTTACACAGGGGGAACACCGGGGAGCTGTTTTTT
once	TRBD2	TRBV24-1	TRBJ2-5	CATSDLGGGGQETQYF	TGTGCCACCAGTGATTTGGGCGGGGGGGGCCAAGAGACCCAGTACTTC
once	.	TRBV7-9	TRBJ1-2	CASSLTEGYTF	TGTGCCAGCAGCTTAACTGAGGGCTACACCTTC
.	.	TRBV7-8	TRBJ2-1	CASSLPSYSYNEQFF	TGTGCCAGCAGCTTACCTTCCTACTCCTACAATGAGCAGTTCTTC
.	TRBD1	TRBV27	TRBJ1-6	CASSPDRTGRRNSPLHF	TGTGCCAGCAGTCCCGATCGGACAGGGAGAAGAAATTCACCCCTCCACTTT
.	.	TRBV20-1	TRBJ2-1	CSATGLDEQFF	TGCAGTGCTACAGGGTTGGATGAGCAGTTCTTC
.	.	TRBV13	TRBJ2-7	CASSLDRSYEQYF	TGTGCCAGCAGCTTAGATAGGAGCTACGAGCAGTACTTC
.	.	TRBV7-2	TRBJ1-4	CASQRGGEKLFF	TGTGCCAGCCAACGGGGGGGGGAAAAACTGTTTTTT
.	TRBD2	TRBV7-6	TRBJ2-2	CASSPWGGGNTGELFF	TGTGCCAGCAGCCCATGGGGCGGGGGAAACACCGGGGAGCTGTTTTTT
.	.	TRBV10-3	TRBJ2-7	CAISESRGRGDSYEQYF	TGTGCCATCAGTGAGTCGAGAGGGCGGGGCGATTCCTACGAGCAGTACTTC
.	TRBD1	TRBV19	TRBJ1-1	CASTNRDRVTEAFF	TGTGCCAGTACAAACCGGGACAGGGTCACTGAAGCTTTCTTT
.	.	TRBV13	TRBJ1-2	CASSSARGSSYGYTF	TGTGCCAGCAGCTCCGCAAGGGGGTCCAGCTATGGCTACACCTTC
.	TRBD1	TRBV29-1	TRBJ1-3	CSATATGGGNTIYF	TGCAGCGCCACGGCGACAGGGGGTGGAAACACCATATATTTT
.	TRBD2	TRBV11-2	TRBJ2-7	CASSLGGGGLAGGLYEQYF	TGTGCCAGCAGCTTAGGAGGTGGGGGACTAGCGGGAGGTCTATACGAGCAGTACTTC
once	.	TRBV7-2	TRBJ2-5	CASSIGTGVRQETQYF	TGTGCCAGCAGCATAGGGACGGGGGTCCGCCAAGAGACCCAGTACTTC
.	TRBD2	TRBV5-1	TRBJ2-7	CASSPGLAGSYEQYF	TGCGCCAGCAGCCCCGGACTAGCGGGTTCCTACGAGCAGTACTTC
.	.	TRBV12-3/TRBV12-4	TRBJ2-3	CASRHQTDTQYF	TGTGCCAGCAGACATCAAACAGATACGCAGTATTTT
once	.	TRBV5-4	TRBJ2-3	CASTEGLRADTQYF	TGTGCCAGCACGGAGGGCCTCCGGGCAGATACGCAGTATTTT
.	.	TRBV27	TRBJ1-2	CASSRIAGSDSYGYTF	TGTGCCAGCAGTCGGATTGCGGGCAGCGACTCCTATGGCTACACCTTC
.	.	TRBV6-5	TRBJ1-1	CASSYSGGNTEAFF	TGTGCCAGCAGTTACTCAGGGGGGAACACTGAAGCTTTCTTT
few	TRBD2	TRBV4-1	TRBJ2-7	CASSHLSGLAQYEQYF	TGCGCCAGCAGCCATCTATCCGGACTAGCACAGTACGAGCAGTACTTC
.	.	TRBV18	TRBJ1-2	CASSPVSGVGGYTF	TGTGCCAGCTCACCCGTCAGCGGGGTGGGCGGCTACACCTTC
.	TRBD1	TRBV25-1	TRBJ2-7	CASIGQGSNEQYF	TGTGCCAGCATAGGACAGGGAAGCAACGAGCAGTACTTC
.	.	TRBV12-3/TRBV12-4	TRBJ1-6	CASSSSYNSPLHF	TGTGCCAGTAGCAGCTCCTATAATTCACCCCTCCACTTT
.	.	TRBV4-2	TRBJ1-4	CASSQEWGQGEKLFF	TGTGCCAGCAGCCAAGAGTGGGGGCAGGGTGAAAAACTGTTTTTT
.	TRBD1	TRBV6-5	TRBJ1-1	CASAGQGGTEAFF	TGTGCCAGCGCGGGACAGGGAGGGACTGAAGCTTTCTTT
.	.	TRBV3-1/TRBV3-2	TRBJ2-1	CASTKTPGDEQFF	TGTGCCAGCACCAAAACGCCCGGAGATGAGCAGTTCTTC
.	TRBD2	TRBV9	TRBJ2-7	CASSEGPRTSGRRDEQYF	TGTGCCAGCAGCGAGGGTCCTAGGACTAGCGGGAGGCGGGACGAGCAGTACTTC
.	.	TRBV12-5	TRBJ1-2	CASGLPPSGYGYTF	TGTGCTAGTGGTTTGCCGCCCTCCGGCTATGGCTACACCTTC
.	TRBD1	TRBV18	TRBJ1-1	CASSPKTGGTEAFF	TGTGCCAGCTCACCCAAGACAGGGGGGACTGAAGCTTTCTTT
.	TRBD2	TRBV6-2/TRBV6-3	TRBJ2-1	CASSYSTGSGGSKEQFF	TGTGCCAGCAGTTACTCTACTGGTAGCGGGGGGTCTAAGGAGCAGTTCTTC
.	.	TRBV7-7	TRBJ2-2	CASSPSETGELFF	TGTGCTAGCAGCCCCTCAGAAACCGGGGAGCTGTTTTTT
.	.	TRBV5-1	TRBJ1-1	CASSFEGMNTEAFF	TGCGCCAGCAGCTTTGAGGGAATGAACACTGAAGCTTTCTTT
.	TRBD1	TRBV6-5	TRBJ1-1	CASSKQGANTEAFF	TGTGCCAGCAGCAAACAGGGGGCTAACACTGAAGCTTTCTTT
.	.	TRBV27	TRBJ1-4	CASRGQVPNEKLFF	TGTGCCAGCAGGGGACAAGTTCCGAATGAAAAACTGTTTTTT
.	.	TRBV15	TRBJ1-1	CATSREMGLAAFF	TGTGCCACCAGCAGGGAGATGGGACTGGCAGCTTTCTTT
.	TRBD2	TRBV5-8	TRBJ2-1	CASSFIAGGPDEQFF	TGTGCCAGCAGCTTCATAGCGGGGGGGCCCGATGAGCAGTTCTTC
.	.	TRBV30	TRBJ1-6	CAWSVPSGWNSPLHF	TGTGCCTGGAGTGTACCATCAGGGTGGAATTCACCCCTCCACTTT
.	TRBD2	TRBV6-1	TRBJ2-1	CASSDSGRAGDEQFF	TGTGCCAGCAGTGATAGCGGGAGGGCGGGGGATGAGCAGTTCTTC
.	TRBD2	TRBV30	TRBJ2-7	CAFSGGRGEQYF	TGTGCCTTTTCGGGGGGAAGGGGCGAGCAGTACTTC
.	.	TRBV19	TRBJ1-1	CASSQGRGNTEAFF	TGTGCCAGTAGTCAAGGCAGGGGGAACACTGAAGCTTTCTTT
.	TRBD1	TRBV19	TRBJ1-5	CASSIRETGGGQPQHF	TGTGCCAGTAGTATTAGGGAGACAGGGGGCGGTCAGCCCCAGCATTTT
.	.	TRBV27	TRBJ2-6	CATGGAGANVLTF	TGTGCCACAGGAGGGGCTGGGGCCAACGTCCTGACTTTC
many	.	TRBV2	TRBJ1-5	CASARGPGNQPQHF	TGTGCCAGCGCCCGAGGGCCGGGGAATCAGCCCCAGCATTTT
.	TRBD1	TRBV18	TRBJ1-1	CASSPDRSGTGNTEAFF	TGTGCCAGCTCACCAGATAGGTCCGGGACAGGGAACACTGAAGCTTTCTTT
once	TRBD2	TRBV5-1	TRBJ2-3	CASSLVGSSGGAVTDTQYF	TGCGCCAGCAGCTTGGTGGGATCTAGCGGGGGGGCAGTCACAGATACGCAGTATTTT
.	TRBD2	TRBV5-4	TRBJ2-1	CASSSGTTANGEQFF	TGTGCCAGCAGCTCCGGGACTACCGCCAACGGTGAGCAGTTCTTC
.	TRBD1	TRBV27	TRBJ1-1	CASSPGTGKNTEAFF	TGTGCCAGCAGCCCCGGGACAGGGAAAAACACTGAAGCTTTCTTT
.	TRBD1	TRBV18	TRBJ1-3	CASSPIGTGFGNTIYF	TGTGCCAGCTCACCAATCGGGACAGGGTTCGGAAACACCATATATTTT
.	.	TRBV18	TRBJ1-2	CASSPSAGAVYGYTF	TGTGCCAGCTCGCCAAGCGCAGGGGCCGTATATGGCTACACCTTC
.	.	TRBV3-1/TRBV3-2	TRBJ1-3	CASSHEVIGNTIYF	TGTGCCAGCAGCCACGAGGTGATAGGAAACACCATATATTTT
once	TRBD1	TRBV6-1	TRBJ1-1	CASSTWDSLNTEAFF	TGTGCCAGCAGTACTTGGGACAGCCTGAACACTGAAGCTTTCTTT
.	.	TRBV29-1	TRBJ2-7	CSVELEGETYEQYF	TGCAGCGTTGAATTAGAGGGTGAGACCTACGAGCAGTACTTC
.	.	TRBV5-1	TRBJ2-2	CASSLETGSNTGELFF	TGCGCCAGCAGCTTGGAAACAGGCTCCAACACCGGGGAGCTGTTTTTT
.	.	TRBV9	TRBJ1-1	CASSEGSMGSTEAFF	TGTGCCAGCAGCGAGGGGTCGATGGGATCCACTGAAGCTTTCTTT
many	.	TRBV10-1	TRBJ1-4	CANRGNKSNEKLFF	TGCGCCAACCGAGGGAATAAGTCTAATGAAAAACTGTTTTTT
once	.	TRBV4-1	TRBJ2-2	CASSPMTVTNTGELFF	TGCGCCAGCAGCCCCATGACAGTGACGAACACCGGGGAGCTGTTTTTT